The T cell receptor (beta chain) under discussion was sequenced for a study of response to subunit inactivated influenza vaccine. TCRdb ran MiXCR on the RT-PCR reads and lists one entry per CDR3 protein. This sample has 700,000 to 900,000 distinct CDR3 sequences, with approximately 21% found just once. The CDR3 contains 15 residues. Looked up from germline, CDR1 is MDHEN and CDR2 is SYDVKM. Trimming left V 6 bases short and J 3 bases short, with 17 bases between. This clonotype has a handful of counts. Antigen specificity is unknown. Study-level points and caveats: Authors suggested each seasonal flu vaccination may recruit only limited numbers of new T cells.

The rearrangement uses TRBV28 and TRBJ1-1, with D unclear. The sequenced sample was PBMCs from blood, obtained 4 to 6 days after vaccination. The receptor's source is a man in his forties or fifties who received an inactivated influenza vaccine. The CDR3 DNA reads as TGTGCCAGCAGCACCCATGTCGGGGTGTACACTGAAGCTTTCTTT. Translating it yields CASSTHVGVYTEAFF.